This is a list of T cell receptor beta chains from one sample in a study of blood T cell repertoires in COVID-19. This table comes from immunoSEQ multiplex PCR, and its TCRdb copy is limited to in-frame clones, with some not included. The repertoire holds 200,000 to 250,000 clones, with just under 90% as singletons. The sequenced material came from PBMCs or T cells enriched from blood (not recorded which). The receptors originated from a man aged 50-59 years who had been exposed to COVID-19. Each CDR3 is given without its conserved first and last residue.

TRBV11-2 ASSSTFFSYEQY
TRBV12-3/TRBV12-4 ASRKIASTEAF
TRBV11-3 ASSNREGGYGYT
TRBV4-1 ASSQDPMQGFGNQPQH
TRBV11-2 ASRSGTENSPLH
TRBV3-1/TRBV3-2 ASSQGTGDTEAF
TRBV3-1/TRBV3-2 ASSQEGLGLAGVGQETQY
TRBV10-3 AISNRQGTNTEAF
TRBV10-3 AISERDRDTEAF
TRBV5-1 ASTYQGAEGAF
TRBV5-1 ASSLGGASETQY
TRBV28 ASSLWAGMGTGELF
TRBV5-1 ASSLGQDPNT
TRBV19 ASTPRGIINQPQH
TRBV28 ASRSTGGGYT
TRBV12-5 ASGPTSGGYNEQF
TRBV27 ASSLSVAGNTIY
TRBV27 ASSPSSGEPSVWF
TRBV28 ASSSIQGASNEKLF
TRBV7-2 ASSLVGQVYYGCT
TRBV10-3 ASIDTMDSYSEQF
TRBV2 ASIPWGVNTEAF
TRBV20-1 SASGWRGGTDTQY
TRBV7-2 ASSLWAGEYEQY
TRBV18 ASSPPPGLLRANEKLF
TRBV3-1/TRBV3-2 ASSRLDSPRGYT
TRBV11-1 ASSLELAANEQF
TRBV7-2 ASSLWAVGAYISGNTIY
TRBV24-1 ATSDMSGYGYT
TRBV18 ASSPPEGGRGKLF
TRBV24-1 ATSDPGYTEAF
TRBV7-2 ASGGYYGYT
TRBV10-3 AISEASGGTTEAF
TRBV10-3 AISESRGDYGYT
TRBV18 ASSLRQGSNTGELF
TRBV7-3 ASSSRASGANVLT
TRBV9 ASSVGVANTEAF
TRBV4-1 ASSYTRVGGYT
TRBV3-1/TRBV3-2 ASSHRSFTTYGYT
TRBV7-9 ASSLLDRATEAF
TRBV5-6 ASSLVGGDLNTEAF
TRBV4-1 ASSHAFGSSGANVLT
TRBV19 ASSPWLNSPLH
TRBV4-1 ASSLNGLDTIY
TRBV5-1 ASSWGGLAGGTDTQY
TRBV12-3/TRBV12-4 ASSWTVQETQY
TRBV15 ATISGGRTEAF
TRBV18 ASSPTLAGGYNEQF
TRBV11-2 ASSLQGTGGIF
TRBV18 ASSPNTGQGVT
TRBV18 ASSPSLDNSGNTIY
TRBV25-1 ASSDLSGPPYEQY
TRBV6-5 ASSYSMSQPQH
TRBV5-8 ASSSVRAFTNSPLH
TRBV5-1 ASSLEGGDTGNTIY
TRBV10-1 ASSDHIRGPDGYT
TRBV2 ASSEGTGNYGYT
TRBV5-5 ASSLAVTNEKLF
TRBV5-8 ASTRGIEQF
TRBV3-1/TRBV3-2 ASSQDRQPQH